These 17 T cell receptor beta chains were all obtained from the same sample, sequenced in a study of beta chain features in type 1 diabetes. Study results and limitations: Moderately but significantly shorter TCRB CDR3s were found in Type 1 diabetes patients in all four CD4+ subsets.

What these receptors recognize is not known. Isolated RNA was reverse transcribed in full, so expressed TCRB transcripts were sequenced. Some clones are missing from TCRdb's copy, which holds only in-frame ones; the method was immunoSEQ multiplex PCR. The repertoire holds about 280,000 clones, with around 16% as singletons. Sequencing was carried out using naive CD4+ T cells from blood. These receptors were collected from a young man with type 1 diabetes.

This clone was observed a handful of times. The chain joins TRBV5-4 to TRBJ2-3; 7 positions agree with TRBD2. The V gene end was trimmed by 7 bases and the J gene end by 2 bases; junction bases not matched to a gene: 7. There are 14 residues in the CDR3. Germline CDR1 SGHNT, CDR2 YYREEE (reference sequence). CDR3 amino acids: CASRGLQDTDTQYF. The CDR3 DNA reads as TGTGCCAGCCGGGGACTACAGGACACAGATACGCAGTATTTT.

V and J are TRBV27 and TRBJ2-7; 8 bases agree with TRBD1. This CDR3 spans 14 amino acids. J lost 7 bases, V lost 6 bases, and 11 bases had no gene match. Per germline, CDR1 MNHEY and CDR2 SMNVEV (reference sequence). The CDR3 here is CASRRRQGPREQYF. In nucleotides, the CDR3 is TGTGCCAGCAGACGTAGACAGGGGCCGCGGGAGCAGTACTTC.

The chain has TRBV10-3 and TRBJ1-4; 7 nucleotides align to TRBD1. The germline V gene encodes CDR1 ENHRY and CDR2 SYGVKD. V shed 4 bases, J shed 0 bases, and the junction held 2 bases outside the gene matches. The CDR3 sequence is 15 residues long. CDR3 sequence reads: CAISGDRTTNEKLFF. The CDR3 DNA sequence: TGTGCCATCAGTGGGGACAGAACAACTAATGAAAAACTGTTTTTT.

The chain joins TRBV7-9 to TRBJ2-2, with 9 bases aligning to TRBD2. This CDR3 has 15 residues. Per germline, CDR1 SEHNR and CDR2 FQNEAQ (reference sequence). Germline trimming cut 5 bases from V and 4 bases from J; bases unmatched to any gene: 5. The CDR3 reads CASSRLAEVTGELFF. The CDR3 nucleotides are TGTGCCAGCAGCCGACTAGCGGAAGTCACCGGGGAGCTGTTTTTT.

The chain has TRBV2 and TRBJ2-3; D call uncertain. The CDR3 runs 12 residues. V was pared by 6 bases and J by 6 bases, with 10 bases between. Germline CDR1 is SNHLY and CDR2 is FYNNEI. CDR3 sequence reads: CASSPSGDTQYF. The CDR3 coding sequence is TGTGCCAGCAGCCCCTCCGGGGATACGCAGTATTTT. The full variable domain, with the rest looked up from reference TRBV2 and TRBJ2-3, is EPEVTQTPSHQVTQMGQEVILRCVPISNHLYFYWYRQILGQKVEFLVSFYNNEISEKSEIFDDQFSVERPDGSNFTLKIRSTKLEDSAMYFCASSPSGDTQYFGPGTRLTVL.

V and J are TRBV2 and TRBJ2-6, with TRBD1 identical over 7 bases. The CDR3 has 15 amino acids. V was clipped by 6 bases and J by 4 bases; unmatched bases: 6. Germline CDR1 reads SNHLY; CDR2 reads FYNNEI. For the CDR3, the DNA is TGTGCCAGCAGACTAACAGGGGCGGGGGCCAACGTCCTGACTTTC. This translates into CASRLTGAGANVLTF.

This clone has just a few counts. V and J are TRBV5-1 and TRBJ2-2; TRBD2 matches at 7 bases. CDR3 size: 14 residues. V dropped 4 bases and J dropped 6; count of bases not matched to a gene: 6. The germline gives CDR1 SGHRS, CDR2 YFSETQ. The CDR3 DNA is TGCGCCAGCAGCGAGCGACTAGCATCCGGGGAGCTGTTTTTT. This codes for CASSERLASGELFF.

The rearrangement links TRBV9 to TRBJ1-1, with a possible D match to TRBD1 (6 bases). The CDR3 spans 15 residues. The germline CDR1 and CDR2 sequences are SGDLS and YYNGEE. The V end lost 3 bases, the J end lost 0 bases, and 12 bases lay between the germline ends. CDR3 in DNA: TGTGCCAGCAGCGCCGTTGGACAGCTGAACACTGAAGCTTTCTTT. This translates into CASSAVGQLNTEAFF.

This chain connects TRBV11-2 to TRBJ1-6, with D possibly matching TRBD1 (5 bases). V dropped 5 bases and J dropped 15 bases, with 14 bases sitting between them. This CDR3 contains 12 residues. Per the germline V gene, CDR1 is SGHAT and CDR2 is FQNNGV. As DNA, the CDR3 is TGTGCCAGCAGCCCCCAGGGTCCCGTCCTCCACTTT. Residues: CASSPQGPVLHF.

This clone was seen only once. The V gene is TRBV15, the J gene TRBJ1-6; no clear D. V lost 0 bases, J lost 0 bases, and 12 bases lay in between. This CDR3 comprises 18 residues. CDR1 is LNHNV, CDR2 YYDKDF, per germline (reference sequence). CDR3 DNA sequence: TGTGCCACCAGCAGAGACCCCCCTCGGAGCTCCTATAATTCACCCCTCCACTTT. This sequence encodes CATSRDPPRSSYNSPLHF.

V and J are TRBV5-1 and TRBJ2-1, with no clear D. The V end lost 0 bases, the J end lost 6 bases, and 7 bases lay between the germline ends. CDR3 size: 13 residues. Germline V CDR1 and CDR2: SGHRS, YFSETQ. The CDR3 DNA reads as TGCGCCAGCAGCTTGGGTCCGGTCAATGAGCAGTTCTTC. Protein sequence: CASSLGPVNEQFF.

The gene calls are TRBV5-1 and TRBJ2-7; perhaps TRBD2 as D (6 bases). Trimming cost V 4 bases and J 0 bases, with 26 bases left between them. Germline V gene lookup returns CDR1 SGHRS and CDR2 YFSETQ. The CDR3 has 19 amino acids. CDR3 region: CASSPLPLGGPFSSYEQYF. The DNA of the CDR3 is TGCGCCAGCAGCCCCCTCCCACTCGGAGGGCCCTTTAGCTCCTACGAGCAGTACTTC.

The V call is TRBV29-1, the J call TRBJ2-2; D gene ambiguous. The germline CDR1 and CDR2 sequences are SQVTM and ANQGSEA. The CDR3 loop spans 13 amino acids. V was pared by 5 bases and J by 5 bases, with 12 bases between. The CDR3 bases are TGCAGCGTTAAAACTACCGGTACCGGGGAGCTGTTTTTT. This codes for CSVKTTGTGELFF.

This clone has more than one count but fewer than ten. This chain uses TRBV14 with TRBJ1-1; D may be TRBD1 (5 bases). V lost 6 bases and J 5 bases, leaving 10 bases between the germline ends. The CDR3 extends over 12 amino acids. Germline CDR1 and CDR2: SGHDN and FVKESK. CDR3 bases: TGTGCCAGCAGACGCGGGGGGACTGAAGCTTTCTTT. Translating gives CASRRGGTEAFF.

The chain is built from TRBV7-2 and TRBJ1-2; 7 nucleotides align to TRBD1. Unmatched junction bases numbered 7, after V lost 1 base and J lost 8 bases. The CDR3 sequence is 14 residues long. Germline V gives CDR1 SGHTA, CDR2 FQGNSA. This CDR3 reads CASSLVGVGGGYTF. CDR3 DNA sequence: TGTGCCAGCAGCTTAGTAGGGGTAGGGGGCGGCTACACCTTC.

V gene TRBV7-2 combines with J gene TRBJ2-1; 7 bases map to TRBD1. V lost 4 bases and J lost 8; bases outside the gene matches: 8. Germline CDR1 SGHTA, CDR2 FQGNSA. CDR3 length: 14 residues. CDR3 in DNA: TGTGCCAGCAGCTCCCGACAGGGTGTCCATGAGCAGTTCTTC. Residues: CASSSRQGVHEQFF.

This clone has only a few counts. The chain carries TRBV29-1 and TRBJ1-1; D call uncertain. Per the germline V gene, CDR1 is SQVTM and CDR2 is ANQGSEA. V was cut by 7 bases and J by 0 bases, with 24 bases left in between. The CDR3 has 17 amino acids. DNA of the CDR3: TGCAGCGCCTCACCCGGGATATACACCGGCATGAACACTGAAGCTTTCTTT. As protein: CSASPGIYTGMNTEAFF.